This T cell receptor (beta chain) emerged from a study of PD-1 blockade in classical Hodgkin lymphoma. Study context: Nivolumab 3 mg/kg was given intravenously every 2 weeks. Study results and limitations: Patients with a complete response exhibited baseline diversity comparable to newly diagnosed patients. The origin of the repertoire differences remains undefined, with disease activity or prior therapy as possible causes.

The CDR3 sequence is 15 residues long. The V gene lost 2 bases and the J gene lost 6 bases, with 17 bases spanning the gap. The germline gives CDR1 MNHNY, CDR2 SVGAGI (reference sequence). TCRdb keeps only in-frame clones here, not all; method: immunoSEQ multiplex PCR. The sample consists of around 60,000 clones, around nine tenths of them appearing once. The time point denotes: cycle 4 day 1 (C4D1), after 6 weeks of nivolumab. Relapse after autologous stem cell transplantation occurred in every patient, and brentuximab vedotin exposure varied. Patients had relapsed/refractory classical Hodgkin lymphoma with complete response, partial response or progressive disease as best response. Turning to this clone: Antigen specificity is unknown. Other DNA sequences from this sample encode an identical CDR3 as well.

The sequence came from a human donor with classical Hodgkin lymphoma. V is TRBV6-6 and J is TRBJ2-7; D possibly corresponds to TRBD1 (6 bases). The material was peripheral blood mononuclear cells (PBMCs), obtained before the fourth cycle of nivolumab. CDR3 nucleotide sequence: TGTGCCAGCAGTTACGAGGAGGCGACAGGATCCGAGCAGTACTTC. Translation: CASSYEEATGSEQYF.